These 26 T cell receptor beta chains were all obtained from the same sample, sequenced in a study of cytomegalovirus exposure and HLA in healthy donors. The PCR ran on 60 Vbeta and 13 Jbeta primers. Data came from immunoSEQ multiplex PCR; TCRdb stores just in-frame clones and leaves some out. Of around 120,000 clones in the sample, 74% are singletons; the top ten hold roughly 2.6%. Input material: PBMCs. The receptors stem from a man aged 50 or older in good health and CMV-seropositive.

The chain has TRBV7-3 and TRBJ1-6; D may be TRBD1 (5 bases). The CDR3 contains 16 residues. CDR1 is SGHTA and CDR2 is FQGTGA in the germline V gene. Trimming took 4 bases from V and 8 from J, leaving 18 bases between them. This CDR3 is CASSSGSAESHSPLHF. DNA for the CDR3: TGTGCCAGCAGCTCAGGGTCGGCGGAATCCCATTCACCCCTCCACTTT.

The chain is built from TRBV9 and TRBJ2-1, with a tentative D call TRBD2 (7 bases). V dropped 0 bases and J dropped 6 bases, with 16 bases sitting between them. The length of the CDR3 is 16 residues. Germline values: CDR1 SGDLS, CDR2 YYNGEE. The CDR3 region is CASSVGGRERANEQFF. CDR3 in DNA: TGTGCCAGCAGCGTAGGGGGGCGGGAGCGAGCCAATGAGCAGTTCTTC.

This chain links TRBV10-2 with TRBJ2-5; 8 nucleotides agree with TRBD2. The germline CDR1 and CDR2 sequences are WSHSY and SAAADI. V was clipped by 6 bases and J by 5 bases; unmatched bases: 8. This CDR3 has 14 amino acids. The CDR3 is CASSPGTRGETQYF. In DNA form, the CDR3 reads TGCGCCAGCAGCCCCGGGACTAGGGGGGAGACCCAGTACTTC.

The chain has TRBV5-1 and TRBJ2-1; 16 positions match TRBD2. CDR1 is SGHRS, CDR2 YFSETQ, per germline. The CDR3 has 22 amino acids. The junction had 19 bases not matched to a gene; V was cut back by 4 bases and J by 3 bases. The CDR3 sequence: CASSPMGSSGTSGGAGYNEQFF. CDR3 coding DNA: TGCGCCAGCAGCCCGATGGGGTCCTCCGGGACTAGCGGGGGGGCGGGCTACAATGAGCAGTTCTTC.

V gene TRBV5-1 combines with J gene TRBJ2-3, with TRBD2 as a possible D gene (6 bases). The CDR3 totals 14 residues. Trimming pared 4 bases from V and 4 bases from J, leaving 13 bases between. Per the germline V gene, CDR1 is SGHRS and CDR2 is YFSETQ. The CDR3 DNA reads TGCGCCAGCAGCGCCGGACCGGGGGCAGATACGCAGTATTTT. Translating it yields CASSAGPGADTQYF.

Here the CDR3 DNA reads TGTGCCAGCAGCTTAGGCCGTCAGGAGGTCAACTATGGCTACACCTTC. Its translation: CASSLGRQEVNYGYTF. The chain is built from TRBV13 and TRBJ1-2; unclear D gene. The V end was cut by 0 bases, the J end by 2 bases, with 13 bases between. Germline V CDR1 and CDR2: PRHDT, FYEKMQ (reference sequence). The CDR3 extends over 16 amino acids.

This rearrangement joins TRBV7-3 to TRBJ1-1, with 8 bases aligning to TRBD1. V was clipped by 0 bases and J by 3 bases; unmatched bases: 3. This CDR3 is 15 amino acids long. Germline V gene sequence: CDR1 SGHTA, CDR2 FQGTGA. CDR3 protein: CASSLTGQGDTEAFF. Written as DNA, the CDR3 is TGTGCCAGCAGCTTAACCGGACAGGGCGACACTGAAGCTTTCTTT.

The rearrangement links TRBV7-9 to TRBJ1-2, with 7 bases matching TRBD1. With 5 bases clipped from V and 8 bases from J, the junction kept 17 bases outside the gene matches. The CDR3 contains 16 residues. CDR1 is SEHNR, CDR2 FQNEAQ, per germline (reference sequence). The CDR3 is CASSPLVGGARQGYTF. The CDR3 DNA reads TGTGCCAGCAGCCCCTTAGTAGGGGGCGCGAGACAAGGCTACACCTTC.

V and J are TRBV18 and TRBJ1-1; possibly TRBD1 for D (6 bases). CDR3 size: 16 residues. Germline CDR1 reads KGHSH; CDR2 reads LQKENI. The V end was cut by 6 bases, the J end by 1 base, with 18 bases between. This CDR3 is CASSRDTGTSNTEAFF. The CDR3 DNA sequence: TGTGCCAGCTCTCGTGATACCGGGACATCGAACACTGAAGCTTTCTTT.

This clone came up a few times. Other DNA sequences in the sample encode the same CDR3. The rearrangement links TRBV2 to TRBJ2-3, with D possibly matching TRBD1 (6 bases). The V end lost 4 bases, the J end lost 1 base, and 6 bases lay between the germline ends. The CDR3 contains 13 residues. Per the germline V gene, CDR1 is SNHLY and CDR2 is FYNNEI. The CDR3 DNA follows: TGTGCCAGCAGTGGACAGGGCACAGATACGCAGTATTTT. The encoded protein is CASSGQGTDTQYF.

V gene TRBV4-1 combines with J gene TRBJ2-1; TRBD2 matches 10 bases. V was pared by 0 bases and J by 6 bases, with 2 bases of the junction left unmatched. CDR1 and CDR2 (germline): MGHRA, YSYEKL. The CDR3 is made up of 15 amino acids. The CDR3 sequence: CASSQDVAGGNEQFF. CDR3 nucleotide sequence: TGCGCCAGCAGCCAAGATGTAGCGGGGGGCAATGAGCAGTTCTTC.

This clone turned up a few times. The chain employs TRBV5-1 and TRBJ1-1; D not resolved. Germline CDR1 and CDR2: SGHRS and YFSETQ. The CDR3 sequence is 14 residues long. Trimming shortened V by 0 bases and J by 1 base, and 7 bases separated the two germline ends. This chain's CDR3 is CASSLAAENTEAFF. DNA for the CDR3: TGCGCCAGCAGCTTGGCGGCGGAGAACACTGAAGCTTTCTTT.

This clone was counted a few times. This chain joins TRBV7-8 and TRBJ2-7; TRBD2 agrees at 8 bases. The CDR3 spans 15 residues. CDR1 SGHVS and CDR2 FQNEAQ come from the germline V gene. V lost 5 bases and J lost 2; bases outside the gene matches: 8. CDR3 coding DNA: TGTGCCAGCAGCGCGGGGGGATTCTTCGCCTACGAGCAGTACTTC. Amino acids: CASSAGGFFAYEQYF.

This clone was observed once. The V and J genes are TRBV21-1 and TRBJ1-5; no check of the table's D call, TRBD1, against the DNA was made. TRBV21-1 is reported as a pseudogene. This CDR3 is 17 amino acids long. CDR3 sequence reads: CASITIVPGHQNQPQHF. CDR3 DNA: TGTGCCAGCATTACCATCGTTCCGGGACATCAAAATCAGCCCCAGCATTTT.

The rearrangement uses TRBV30 and TRBJ2-1; 10 nucleotides align to TRBD2. V lost 2 bases and J lost 4; bases outside the gene matches: 8. The CDR3 has 16 amino acids. Germline assignment: CDR1 GTSNPN and CDR2 SVGIG (reference sequence). The CDR3 region has the DNA TGTGCCTGGAGTCCCCCCCGGACTAGCGGTTACAATGAGCAGTTCTTC. As protein: CAWSPPRTSGYNEQFF.

The CDR3 DNA sequence: TGTGCCAGCCTCCCTGAGGAGGCCTTTATGACGAACACTGAAGCTTTCTTT. Residues: CASLPEEAFMTNTEAFF. J is TRBJ1-1 and V is TRBV11-2, with unresolved D. CDR3 length: 17 amino acids. Trimming shortened V by 8 bases and J by 1 base, and 23 bases separated the two germline ends. Germline CDR1 reads SGHAT; CDR2 reads FQNNGV.

The chain joins TRBV6-1 to TRBJ1-2, with TRBD1 identical over 7 bases. CDR1 MNHNS and CDR2 SASEGT come from the germline V gene. The CDR3 is 14 residues long. V trimming: 5 bases; J trimming: 4 bases; junction bases outside the gene matches: 7. The CDR3 region is CASSTRQGRYGYTF. For the CDR3, the DNA is TGTGCCAGCAGTACCCGACAGGGCCGCTATGGCTACACCTTC.

This clone was detected a few times. This sequence joins TRBV6-1 and TRBJ2-7; D is possibly TRBD1 (6 bases). Germline V gene data show CDR1 as MNHNS and CDR2 as SASEGT. The V gene lost 6 bases and the J gene lost 6 bases, with 12 bases spanning the gap. The CDR3 sequence is 12 residues long. CDR3 sequence reads: CASSPDSGEQYF. The CDR3, as DNA: TGTGCCAGCAGCCCGGACAGTGGCGAGCAGTACTTC.

The chain is built from TRBV29-1 and TRBJ1-6, with unresolved D. Germline lookup yields CDR1 SQVTM and CDR2 ANQGSEA. This CDR3 is 13 amino acids long. Trimming pared 5 bases from V and 8 bases from J, leaving 13 bases between. The CDR3 nucleotides are TGCAGCGTTTCCGGCGGTGTTGATTCACCCCTCCACTTT. Translated, it gives CSVSGGVDSPLHF.

The J gene is TRBJ1-1, the V gene TRBV2; 8 positions agree with TRBD1. The CDR3 runs 16 residues. Germline values: CDR1 SNHLY, CDR2 FYNNEI. The V gene end was trimmed by 5 bases and the J gene end by 4 bases; junction bases not matched to a gene: 12. The CDR3: CASSLSGQGLVTEAFF. The CDR3 nucleotides read TGTGCCAGCAGTCTATCTGGACAGGGTTTAGTCACTGAAGCTTTCTTT.

The chain employs TRBV19 and TRBJ2-7, with 7 bases lining up with TRBD1. The ends lost 5 bases at V and 6 bases at J; junction bases unmatched: 13. The CDR3 loop spans 15 amino acids. CDR1 is LNHDA and CDR2 is SQIVND in the germline V gene (reference sequence). The CDR3 DNA follows: TGTGCCAGTAGTCCGACAGGGATAGGGGGCGTCGAGCAGTACTTC. Residues: CASSPTGIGGVEQYF.

The chain is built from TRBV11-2 and TRBJ1-6; D unclear. Germline loops: CDR1 SGHAT, CDR2 FQNNGV. Trimming removed 3 bases from V and 11 bases from J, with 14 bases in between. CDR3 size: 14 residues. The CDR3 loop is CASSFEPGEPPLHF. The CDR3 region has the DNA TGTGCCAGCAGCTTCGAGCCTGGGGAGCCACCCCTCCACTTT.

The chain has TRBV27 and TRBJ2-7; 8 positions agree with TRBD1. The CDR3 covers 15 residues. Trimming removed 1 base from V and 3 bases from J; junction bases left unmatched: 5. Germline assignment: CDR1 MNHEY and CDR2 SMNVEV (reference sequence). Here the CDR3 DNA reads TGTGCCAGCAGTTTATTGCCTGGACAGGGCTACGAGCAGTACTTC. Amino acids: CASSLLPGQGYEQYF.

The rearrangement links TRBV6-5 to TRBJ1-5, with D hard to call. Germline lookup yields CDR1 MNHEY and CDR2 SVGAGI. The CDR3 runs to 14 residues. Trimming took 0 bases from V and 0 from J, leaving 3 bases between them. The CDR3 sequence: CASSYSSSNQPQHF. DNA of the CDR3: TGTGCCAGCAGTTACTCTAGTAGCAATCAGCCCCAGCATTTT.

The rearrangement joins TRBV7-3 to TRBJ2-3; weak D call: TRBD1 (6 bases). Trimming pared 2 bases from V and 0 bases from J, leaving 15 bases between. From germline, CDR1 is SGHTA and CDR2 FQGTGA. The CDR3 contains 17 residues. CDR3 region: CASSLGPPGASTDTQYF. In DNA form, the CDR3 reads TGTGCCAGCAGCTTAGGTCCTCCAGGGGCTAGCACAGATACGCAGTATTTT.

The chain links TRBV2 to TRBJ2-5; 7 nucleotides align to TRBD1. The DNA end lines up better with TRBJ2-7; the J call may be wrong. CDR3 length equals 15 residues. The germline V gene encodes CDR1 SNHLY and CDR2 FYNNEI. CDR3: CASSLDRDISYEQYF. Written as DNA, the CDR3 is TGTGCCAGCAGTCTAGACAGGGACATCTCCTACGAGCAGTACTTC.